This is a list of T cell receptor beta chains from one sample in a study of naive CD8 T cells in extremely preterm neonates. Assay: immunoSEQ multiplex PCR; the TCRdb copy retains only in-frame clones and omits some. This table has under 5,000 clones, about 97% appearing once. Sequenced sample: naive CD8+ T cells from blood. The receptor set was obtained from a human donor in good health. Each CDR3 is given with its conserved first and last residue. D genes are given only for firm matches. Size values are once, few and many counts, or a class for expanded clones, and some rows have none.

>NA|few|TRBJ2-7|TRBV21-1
TGTGCCAGCAGCAACCGACAGGAACCCTACGAGCAGTACTTC
CASSNRQEPYEQYF
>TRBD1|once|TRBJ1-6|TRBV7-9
TGTGCCAGCAGCCGAGGGTGGCAGGGGGCGCGGAATTCACCCCTCCACTTT
CASSRGWQGARNSPLHF
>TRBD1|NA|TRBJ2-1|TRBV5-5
TGTGCCAGCAGCGTCCGGTGGACAGGGGCACTGGGTGAGCAGTTCTTC
CASSVRWTGALGEQFF
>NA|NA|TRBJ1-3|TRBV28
TGTGCCAGCAGCCTCAGGGGATCTGGAAACACCATATATTTT
CASSLRGSGNTIYF
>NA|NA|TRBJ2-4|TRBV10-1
TGCGCCAGCAGTGAGTCGGGCGGGGGCTTCGGAGCCAAAAACATTCAGTACTTC
CASSESGGGFGAKNIQYF
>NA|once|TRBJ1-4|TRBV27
TGTGCCAGCAGTTTAGAGCCGGGAAGGGGGAAGATTAATGAAAAACTGTTTTTT
CASSLEPGRGKINEKLFF
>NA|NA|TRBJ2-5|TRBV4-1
TGCGCCAGCAGCCAAGTACTACAAGAGACCCAGTACTTC
CASSQVLQETQYF
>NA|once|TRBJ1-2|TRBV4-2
TGTGCCAGCAGCCAAGACGGACAGCCTGACTATGGCTACACCTTC
CASSQDGQPDYGYTF
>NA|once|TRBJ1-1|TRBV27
TGTGCCAGCAGTTTCAGGGGGAACACTGAAGCTTTCTTT
CASSFRGNTEAFF
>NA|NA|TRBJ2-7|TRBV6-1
TGTGCCAGCATATCTTGGGCGGGTTCCTACGAGCAGTACTTC
CASISWAGSYEQYF
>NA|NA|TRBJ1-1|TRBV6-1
TGTGCCAGCAGCCCAACGCGGGAACGAGACACTGAAGCTTTCTTT
CASSPTRERDTEAFF
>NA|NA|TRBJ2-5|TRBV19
TGTGCCAGTAGCAATGGCGGGACCTCGGGAGAGACCCAGTACTTC
CASSNGGTSGETQYF
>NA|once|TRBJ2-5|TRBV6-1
TGTGCCAGCGATGGTGGAGGGGAGCAAGAGACCCAGTACTTC
CASDGGGEQETQYF
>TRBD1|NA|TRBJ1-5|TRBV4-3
TGCGCCAGCAGCCACGGACAGGGGAAACCCCAGCATTTT
CASSHGQGKPQHF
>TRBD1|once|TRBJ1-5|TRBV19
TGTGCCAGTAGTACATACGGGACAGATAGCAATCAGCCCCAGCATTTT
CASSTYGTDSNQPQHF
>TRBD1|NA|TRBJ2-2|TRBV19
TGTGCCAGTTGGGACAGGTCCACCGGGGAGCTGTTTTTT
CASWDRSTGELFF
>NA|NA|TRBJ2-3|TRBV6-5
TGTGCCAGCAGTTACTCCCCAGGAAACACAGATACGCAGTATTTT
CASSYSPGNTDTQYF
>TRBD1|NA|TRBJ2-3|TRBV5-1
TGCGCCAGCAGCTTGGTTAGCAGGGGGACAGATACGCAGTATTTT
CASSLVSRGTDTQYF
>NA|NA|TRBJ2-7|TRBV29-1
TGCAGCGCTGAAACGGAGGGAGAGTCCTACGAGCAGTACTTC
CSAETEGESYEQYF
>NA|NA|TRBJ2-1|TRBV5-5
TGTGCCAGCAGCTTGGGGCTCAATGAGCAGTTCTTC
CASSLGLNEQFF
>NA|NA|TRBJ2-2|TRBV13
TGTGCCAGCAGCTTATGGGCGGGGGCCACTCGAGGCACCGGGGAGCTGTTTTTT
CASSLWAGATRGTGELFF
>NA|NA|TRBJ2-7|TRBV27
TGTGCCAGCAGTTCGTCTAACTACGAGCAGTACTTC
CASSSSNYEQYF
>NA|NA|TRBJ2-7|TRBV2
TGTACCACGAGGACCGGGAACCCTGGGGAGCAGTACTTC
CTTRTGNPGEQYF
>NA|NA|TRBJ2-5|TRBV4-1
TGCGCCAGCAGCCCGTTGCCGGGATTCGGGGAGACCCAGTACTTC
CASSPLPGFGETQYF
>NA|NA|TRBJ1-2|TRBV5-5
TGTGCCAGCAGCACCGAGGGCGCCTATGGCTACACCTTC
CASSTEGAYGYTF
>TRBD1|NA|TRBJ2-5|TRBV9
TGTGCCAGCAGCGGGGACAGGGAAGGCCAAGAGACCCAGTACTTC
CASSGDREGQETQYF
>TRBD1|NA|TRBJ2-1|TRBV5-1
TGCGCCAGCAGCTCAAGACAGGGGCCCTACAATGAGCAGTTCTTC
CASSSRQGPYNEQFF
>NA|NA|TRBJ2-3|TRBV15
TGTGCCACCGCCGCCCAGGACAGCAGCACAGATACGCAGTATTTT
CATAAQDSSTDTQYF
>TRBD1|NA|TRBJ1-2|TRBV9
TGTGCCAGCAGCGCGAGTCCCGGGACAGACTCTAACTATGGCTACACCTTC
CASSASPGTDSNYGYTF
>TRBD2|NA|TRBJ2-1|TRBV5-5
TGTGCCAGCAGCTTGTTCAGCGGGGGGCCCGTGGGTCCGTTCTTC
CASSLFSGGPVGPFF
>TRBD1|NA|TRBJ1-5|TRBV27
TGTGCCAGCAAAACGACAGGGGGGGGTCAGCCCCAGCATTTT
CASKTTGGGQPQHF
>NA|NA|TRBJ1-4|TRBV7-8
TGTGCCAGCAGCCTCCCGAGGCGTGGTCGAAGCGAAAAACTGTTTTTT
CASSLPRRGRSEKLFF
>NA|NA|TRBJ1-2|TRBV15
TGTGCCACCAGCAGAGGCTCGGGGGACCCCTATGGCTACACCTTC
CATSRGSGDPYGYTF
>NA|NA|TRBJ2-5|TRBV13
TGTGCCAGCAGCTTAGGACGGGAGACCCAGTACTTC
CASSLGRETQYF
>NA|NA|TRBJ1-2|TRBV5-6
TGTGCCAGCAGCTTGGTGGCCAGGGGAGGGTATGGCTACACCTTC
CASSLVARGGYGYTF